This T cell receptor beta chain came from a study of tumor-infiltrating lymphocytes in primary liver carcinoma. From approximately 450 ng total RNA, TCR beta cDNA was generated with a primer in the constant region. A slightly modified ARM-PCR protocol with three nested multiplex PCR rounds produced these TCR beta libraries. Each of the first two PCR rounds ran around 10 cycles with TRBV1-TRBV30 forward and C-beta reverse primers. TCRdb re-called the multiplex PCR reads through MiXCR, storing one row per CDR3 protein. The table shows around 100,000 distinct CDR3 sequences, with roughly 69% occurring only once. Note on this clonotype: Since the CDR3 does not end with the conserved phenylalanine or tryptophan, this likely comes from a read error.

Germline V gives CDR1 MNHEY, CDR2 SVGAGI. CDR3 length: 14 amino acids. V was pared by 5 bases and J by 6 bases, with 4 bases of the junction left unmatched. Unsorted bulk tissue, about 17-33 mg of it, served as the source for co-extraction of RNA and DNA. Each tumor had five separate regions sampled. The V gene is TRBV6-5, the J gene TRBJ2-3; 11 positions match TRBD2. The source is a woman aged 60-75 years with primary liver carcinoma and hepatitis B virus infection. The sample comprised liver tumor tissue from sampling region 5. The subset was: tumor region T5, tumor centre. The CDR3 nucleotides are TGTGCCAGCAGTACTAGCGGGAGTCGTGATACGCAGTATTGT. Amino acid sequence: CASSTSGSRDTQYC.